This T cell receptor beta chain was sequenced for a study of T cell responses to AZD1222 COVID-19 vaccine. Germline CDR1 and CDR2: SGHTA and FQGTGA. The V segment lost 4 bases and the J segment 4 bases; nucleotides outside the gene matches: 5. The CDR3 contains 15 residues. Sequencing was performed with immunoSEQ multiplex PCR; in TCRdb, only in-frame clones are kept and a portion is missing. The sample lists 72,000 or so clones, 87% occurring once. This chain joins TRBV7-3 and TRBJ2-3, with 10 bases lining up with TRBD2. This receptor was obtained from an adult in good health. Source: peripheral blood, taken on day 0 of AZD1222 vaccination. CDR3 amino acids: CASSSSGSTADTQYF. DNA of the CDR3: TGTGCCAGCAGCTCTAGCGGGAGTACCGCAGATACGCAGTATTTT.